These 27 T cell receptor beta chains originate from one sample sequenced in a study of blood T cell repertoires in COVID-19. Only in-frame clones appear in the TCRdb table, and some are missing; sequencing was by immunoSEQ multiplex PCR. The sample carries more than 200,000 clones, around 82% recorded once. Sequenced: peripheral blood. The source of these receptors is a woman older than 75 with active or convalescent COVID-19.

The genes are TRBV7-8 and TRBJ2-3, with 9 bases matching TRBD1. Germline CDR1 is SGHVS and CDR2 is FQNEAQ. CDR3 length equals 17 residues. The J segment lost 0 bases and the V segment lost 6 bases, leaving 10 bases of the junction unmatched. The chain's CDR3 is CASSPFWGQGSTDTQYF. As DNA, the CDR3 is TGTGCCAGCAGTCCTTTCTGGGGACAGGGAAGCACAGATACGCAGTATTTT.

The CDR3 bases are TGCGCCAGCAGCCAAGACGACAGATACTCCTACAATGAGCAGTTCTTC. This sequence encodes CASSQDDRYSYNEQFF. The chain uses TRBV4-1 and TRBJ2-1, with D possibly matching TRBD1 (5 bases). Trimming took 0 bases from V and 0 from J, leaving 9 bases between them. CDR1 is MGHRA, CDR2 YSYEKL, per germline. This CDR3 comprises 16 residues.

This clone was seen once. The gene calls are TRBV15 and TRBJ2-3; 11 bases align to TRBD2. J gave up 4 bases and V 1 base, and 4 bases lay outside the gene matches. In germline, CDR1 is LNHNV, CDR2 YYDKDF (reference sequence). This CDR3 has 16 residues. Here the CDR3 DNA reads TGTGCCACCAGCAGAGGTGTTAGCGGGAGGGCAGATACGCAGTATTTT. Protein product: CATSRGVSGRADTQYF. Filled out from reference TRBV15 and TRBJ2-3, the complete variable domain reads DAMVIQNPRYQVTQFGKPVTLSCSQTLNHNVMYWYQQKSSQAPKLLFHYYDKDFNNEADTPDNFQSRRPNTSFCFLDIRSPGLGDTAMYLCATSRGVSGRADTQYFGPGTRLTVL.

The rearrangement uses TRBV6-1 and TRBJ1-2; weak D call: TRBD1 (5 bases). V lost 0 bases and J 6 bases, leaving 14 bases between the germline ends. This CDR3 comprises 15 residues. From germline, CDR1 is MNHNS and CDR2 SASEGT. This chain's CDR3 is CASSEANSGANGYTF. CDR3 nucleotides: TGTGCCAGCAGTGAAGCCAACAGTGGGGCCAATGGCTACACCTTC.

The V call is TRBV6-5, the J call TRBJ2-3; 8 bases agree with TRBD1. After removal of 6 bases from V and 4 bases from J, the junction contained 6 bases not matched to a gene. Germline lookup yields CDR1 MNHEY and CDR2 SVGAGI. The CDR3 has 14 amino acids. This CDR3 reads CASRQDRVADTQYF. The CDR3 nucleotides are TGTGCCAGCAGACAGGACAGGGTGGCAGATACGCAGTATTTT.

The chain is built from TRBV11-1 and TRBJ1-2; D is perhaps TRBD1 (5 bases). Trimming cost V 5 bases and J 8 bases, with 15 bases left between them. CDR3 length: 13 residues. Germline V gives CDR1 SGHAT, CDR2 FQDESV (reference sequence). The CDR3 sequence is CASSINPGRGYTF. CDR3 nucleotides: TGTGCCAGCAGCATTAACCCAGGGAGGGGCTACACCTTC.

The chain recombines TRBV12-3 or TRBV12-4 with TRBJ2-1; maybe TRBD1 (5 bases). The germline V and J ends were trimmed by 5 bases and 7 bases, with 12 bases remaining between them. The CDR3 has 13 amino acids. CDR3 sequence (DNA): TGTGCCAGCAGTGTAGACAGAGTGAATGAGCAGTTCTTC. It is translated as CASSVDRVNEQFF.

The chain carries TRBV3-1 (or the pseudogene TRBV3-2) and TRBJ1-4; D is possibly TRBD1 (6 bases). V lost 4 bases, J lost 8 bases, and 17 bases lay in between. This CDR3 spans 15 amino acids. Germline-derived CDR1 and CDR2 are LGHDT and YNNKEL (reference sequence). CDR3 region: CASSPTDSRGEKLFF. CDR3 bases: TGTGCCAGCAGCCCGACCGATTCCAGGGGAGAAAAACTGTTTTTT.

This clone was seen only a few times. An end of the junction does not agree with germline; a read error may underlie this. This rearrangement joins TRBV5-8 to TRBJ2-5; 10 positions match TRBD1. Per the germline V gene, CDR1 is SGHTS and CDR2 is YDEGEE. The CDR3 has 16 amino acids. The CDR3 region is CASSPMGTGDQETQYF. Written as DNA, the CDR3 is TGTGCCAGCAGCCCGATGGGGACAGGGGACCAGGAGACCCAGTACTTC.

This chain links TRBV4-2 with TRBJ2-7; 13 bases fit TRBD2. After removal of 4 bases from V and 2 bases from J, the junction contained 14 bases not matched to a gene. CDR3 length equals 19 residues. Germline V gene lookup returns CDR1 LGHNA and CDR2 YNFKEQ. Here the CDR3 reads CASSRMSLGTSGEPYEQYF. CDR3 bases: TGTGCCAGCAGCCGTATGTCTCTCGGGACTAGCGGGGAACCCTACGAGCAGTACTTC.

V and J are TRBV10-2 and TRBJ2-1, with TRBD2 matching 16 bases. The V gene end was trimmed by 8 bases and the J gene end by 12 bases; junction bases not matched to a gene: 10. The CDR3 extends over 15 amino acids. The germline V gene has CDR1 WSHSY and CDR2 SAAADI. This chain's CDR3 is CASGGGLAGGNPQFF. CDR3 bases: TGCGCCAGCGGAGGGGGACTAGCGGGAGGGAACCCGCAGTTCTTC.

This chain uses TRBV15 with TRBJ1-4; the D gene is possibly TRBD1 (5 bases). Trimming pared 3 bases from V and 4 bases from J, leaving 12 bases between. This CDR3 has 15 amino acids. Germline V CDR1 and CDR2: LNHNV, YYDKDF (reference sequence). For the CDR3, the DNA is TGTGCCACCAGCAGCCGGGACTTACATAATGAAAAACTGTTTTTT. Translated, it gives CATSSRDLHNEKLFF.

The chain recombines TRBV27 with TRBJ1-5; 9 bases are a match to TRBD1. The germline V gene has CDR1 MNHEY and CDR2 SMNVEV (reference sequence). Trimming took 4 bases from V and 5 from J; bases not matched to a gene: 3. CDR3 length equals 14 residues. The CDR3 region has the DNA TGTGCCAGCAGTTACAGGGGGCCTGATCAGCCCCAGCATTTT. Encoded protein: CASSYRGPDQPQHF.

The chain has TRBV18 and TRBJ1-4; the match to TRBD1 covers 9 bases. V lost 6 bases, J lost 10 bases, and 12 bases stayed unmatched. Germline V gene sequence: CDR1 KGHSH, CDR2 LQKENI. The CDR3 totals 15 residues. CDR3 sequence (DNA): TGTGCCAGCTCTCCAGCCGGGACAGGGCAGGGAAAACTGTTTTTT. Translated, it gives CASSPAGTGQGKLFF.

DNA of the CDR3: TGCGCCAGCAGCTTGGGGGCCTCCCCGATGGGCGAGCAGTACTTC. Its protein product is CASSLGASPMGEQYF. The J gene is TRBJ2-7, the V gene TRBV5-1; D unresolved. CDR1 is SGHRS, CDR2 YFSETQ, per germline. The CDR3 is 15 residues long. The V and J ends lost 0 bases and 6 bases respectively, with 16 bases between them.

This rearrangement joins TRBV14 to TRBJ2-1, with TRBD2 identical over 10 bases. Per the germline V gene, CDR1 is SGHDN and CDR2 is FVKESK. V lost 1 base to trimming and J lost 4 bases; unmatched junction nucleotides: 4. The CDR3 contains 16 residues. For the CDR3, the DNA is TGTGCCAGCAGCCAAGTAACTAGCGGGACATACAATGAGCAGTTCTTC. Its translation is CASSQVTSGTYNEQFF.

V usage is TRBV27 and J usage is TRBJ2-2; 7 bases line up with TRBD1. This CDR3 has 13 residues. Germline V lookup: CDR1 MNHEY, CDR2 SMNVEV (reference sequence). The V segment lost 6 bases and the J segment 7 bases; nucleotides outside the gene matches: 5. The CDR3 DNA reads TGTGCCAGCAGCCGACAGGGTTACGGGGAGCTGTTTTTT. Protein sequence: CASSRQGYGELFF.

The table lists this clone with a count of one. The V call is TRBV5-1, the J call TRBJ2-7; TRBD2 aligns across 9 bases. J lost 4 bases, V lost 0 bases, and 8 bases had no gene match. The V gene's germline CDR1 is SGHRS and CDR2 YFSETQ. This CDR3 comprises 16 residues. CDR3 residues: CASSLAGASGIYEQYF. In DNA form, the CDR3 reads TGCGCCAGCAGCTTGGCCGGAGCTAGCGGGATTTACGAGCAGTACTTC.

This rearrangement joins TRBV11-3 to TRBJ2-5, with D possibly matching TRBD1 (6 bases). Per the germline V gene, CDR1 is SGHNT and CDR2 is YENEEA. CDR3 length equals 17 residues. V lost 6 bases and J lost 7, with 27 bases in between. CDR3 amino acids: CASRPSRGTGCAGTQYF. CDR3 nucleotide sequence: TGTGCCAGCAGGCCATCAAGGGGAACAGGGTGTGCGGGGACCCAGTACTTC.

The chain combines TRBV5-1 with TRBJ1-3; weak D call: TRBD1 (5 bases). Germline V gene data show CDR1 as SGHRS and CDR2 as YFSETQ. V was clipped by 4 bases and J by 8 bases, with 13 bases between them. This CDR3 has 13 residues. The CDR3 here is CASSPRGFDTIYF. The CDR3 DNA reads as TGCGCCAGCAGCCCCCGGGGGTTCGACACCATATATTTT.

The chain has TRBV7-9 and TRBJ1-4, with TRBD1 as a possible D gene (6 bases). V was clipped by 3 bases and J by 6 bases, with 11 bases between them. The CDR3 has 14 residues. Per germline, CDR1 SEHNR and CDR2 FQNEAQ (reference sequence). The CDR3 protein is CASSFRGSHEKLFF. Written as DNA, the CDR3 is TGTGCCAGCAGCTTCAGGGGTTCTCATGAAAAACTGTTTTTT.

This chain connects TRBV3-1 (or the pseudogene TRBV3-2) to TRBJ2-1; a weak D match, TRBD2 (5 bases). The germline V gene has CDR1 LGHDT and CDR2 YNNKEL (reference sequence). The ends were cut back, 4 bases at V and 0 bases at J, with 10 bases in the middle. The CDR3 contains 15 residues. DNA of the CDR3: TGTGCCAGCAGCCCCCGAGGGTACTCCTACAATGAGCAGTTCTTC. Translated, it gives CASSPRGYSYNEQFF.

This chain connects TRBV7-9 to TRBJ2-2; 8 bases match TRBD1. V was pared by 4 bases and J by 1 base, with 2 bases of the junction left unmatched. The CDR3 runs 15 residues. In germline, CDR1 is SEHNR, CDR2 FQNEAQ (reference sequence). This chain's CDR3 is CASSYGQGNTGELFF. The CDR3 DNA follows: TGTGCCAGCAGCTACGGACAGGGGAACACCGGGGAGCTGTTTTTT.

V is TRBV28 and J is TRBJ2-7; tentatively, D is TRBD1 (6 bases). Trimming left V 10 bases short and J 0 bases short, with 13 bases between. The CDR3 contains 13 residues. Germline CDR1 reads MDHEN; CDR2 reads SYDVKM. CDR3 sequence reads: CATEDRNSYEQYF. DNA of the CDR3: TGTGCCACCGAGGACAGAAACTCCTACGAGCAGTACTTC.

This CDR3 is CATSQRPPKIYQQDEQFF. The CDR3 DNA follows: TGTGCCACCAGCCAGCGCCCTCCAAAAATTTATCAACAAGATGAGCAGTTCTTC. V usage is TRBV15 and J usage is TRBJ2-1; D is unresolved. This CDR3 is built from 18 residues. V lost 5 bases and J lost 8, with 28 bases in between. Germline values: CDR1 LNHNV, CDR2 YYDKDF (reference sequence).

V gene TRBV27 combines with J gene TRBJ2-3; 9 bases map to TRBD2. Germline V gene lookup returns CDR1 MNHEY and CDR2 SMNVEV (reference sequence). The CDR3 is made up of 17 amino acids. Unmatched junction bases numbered 5, after V lost 1 base and J lost 0 bases. The CDR3 coding sequence is TGTGCCAGCAGTTTATTCGGACTAGCGATTAGCACAGATACGCAGTATTTT. Amino acid sequence: CASSLFGLAISTDTQYF.

V gene TRBV27 combines with J gene TRBJ1-5; a weak D match, TRBD1 (6 bases). The CDR3 totals 13 residues. With 2 bases removed from V and 6 bases from J, the gap between germline ends came to 8 bases. Germline V gives CDR1 MNHEY, CDR2 SMNVEV (reference sequence). DNA of the CDR3: TGTGCCAGCAGTTTAAGGGGGTTTCAGCCCCAGCATTTT. Residues: CASSLRGFQPQHF.